A single sample is the source of the 3 T cell receptor beta chains below, sequenced in a study of cytomegalovirus exposure and HLA in healthy donors (dated by TCRdb to the late 2010s). The method was the immunoSEQ multiplex PCR assay. TCRdb carries this immuneACCESS record with in-frame sequences only. Its versions omit some clonotypes, under half of them owing to an unresolved V gene in the studies checked, with the rest unexplained. This sample comprises 50,000 to 65,000 clones, less than 96% of them detected only once. Under 1.5% of the sample is held by the ten biggest clonotypes. Sequenced input: PBMCs. The receptors stem from a woman aged 18-30 years in good health and CMV-seronegative.

The chain recombines TRBV6-4 with TRBJ2-3; 12 bases align to TRBD2. After removal of 6 bases from V and 3 bases from J, the junction contained 4 bases not matched to a gene. The V gene's germline CDR1 is MRHNA and CDR2 SNTAGT. The CDR3 totals 15 residues. The CDR3: CASSPTSGGTDTQYF. The CDR3 nucleotides are TGTGCCAGCAGCCCCACTAGCGGGGGGACAGATACGCAGTATTTT.

This chain connects TRBV5-1 to TRBJ2-1; 8 nucleotides match TRBD2. This CDR3 has 14 residues. The V and J ends lost 4 bases and 15 bases, in that order; junction bases with no gene match: 15. The germline CDR1 and CDR2 sequences are SGHRS and YFSETQ. The CDR3 reads CASSNMGLGLKWFF. DNA of the CDR3: TGCGCCAGCAGCAATATGGGACTAGGCCTGAAGTGGTTCTTC.

This clone was recorded only once. The V gene is TRBV11-2, the J gene TRBJ2-3; D not certain. From germline, CDR1 is SGHAT and CDR2 FQNNGV. The V end lost 6 bases, the J end lost 5 bases, and 12 bases lay between the germline ends. The CDR3 totals 13 residues. This chain's CDR3 is CASSAQTGDTQYF. In DNA, the CDR3 is TGTGCCAGCAGTGCCCAAACGGGAGATACGCAGTATTTT.